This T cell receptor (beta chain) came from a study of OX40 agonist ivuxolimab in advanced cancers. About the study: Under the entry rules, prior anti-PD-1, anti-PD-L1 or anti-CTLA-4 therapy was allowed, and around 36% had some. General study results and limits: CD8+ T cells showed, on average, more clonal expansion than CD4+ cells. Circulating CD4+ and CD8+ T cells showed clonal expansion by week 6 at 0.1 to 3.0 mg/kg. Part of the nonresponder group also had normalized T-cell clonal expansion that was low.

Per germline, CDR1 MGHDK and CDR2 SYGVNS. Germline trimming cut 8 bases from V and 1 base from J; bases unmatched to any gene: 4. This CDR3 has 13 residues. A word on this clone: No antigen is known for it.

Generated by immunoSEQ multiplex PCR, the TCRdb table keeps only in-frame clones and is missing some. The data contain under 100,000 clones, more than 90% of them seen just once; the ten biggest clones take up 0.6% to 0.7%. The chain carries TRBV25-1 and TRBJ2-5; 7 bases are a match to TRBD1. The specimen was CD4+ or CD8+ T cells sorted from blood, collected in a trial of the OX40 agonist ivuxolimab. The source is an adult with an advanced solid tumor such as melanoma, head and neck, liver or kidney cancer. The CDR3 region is CASCDRVQETQYF. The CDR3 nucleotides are TGTGCCAGCTGCGACAGGGTCCAAGAGACCCAGTACTTC.